These T cell receptor beta chains were read from a single sample in a study of CD8 T cells in Susac syndrome. Using its own MiXCR run on the immunoSEQ multiplex PCR reads, TCRdb lists one record per CDR3 protein. In the table there are about 190,000 distinct CDR3 sequences, approximately 94% of which are singletons. The sample was CD4+ T cells from PBMCs. All receptors derive from a human donor in good health. Both conserved end residues are trimmed from each CDR3.

TRBJ2-5 | TRBV19 | ASSTGRQETQY
TRBJ2-1 | TRBV6-5 | ASSSGGYEQF
TRBJ2-5 | TRBV11-1 | ASSLHRRVQGARRNDQETQY
TRBJ2-7 | TRBV28 | ASSLGGRLLLQQY
TRBJ2-7 | TRBV7-9 | ASNEFGAVSSYEQY
TRBJ1-1 | TRBV7-9 | ASRPIGADGRYTEAS
TRBJ2-7 | TRBV7-2 | ASSLGIAAGIYEQY
TRBJ1-2 | TRBV7-3 | ASSDRGGYGYT
TRBJ1-1 | TRBV20-1 | SARGPSGTLEAF
TRBJ1-1 | TRBV28 | ASRPQGGGAYTEAF
TRBJ1-2 | TRBV24-1 | ATSDTGSNYGYT
TRBJ2-1 | TRBV2 | ACTGLSYNEQF
TRBJ2-1 | TRBV19 | ASEGLAKNNEQF
TRBJ2-3 | TRBV5-6 | ASSPISTDTQY
TRBJ2-3 | TRBV7-9 | ASSSLGLATDTQY
TRBJ2-7 | TRBV29-1 | SVEGTGAYEQY
TRBJ1-4 | TRBV6-6 | ASSYSSPGGREKLF
TRBJ2-2 | TRBV6-5 | ASSYDRRTELF
TRBJ1-2 | TRBV28 | ASSLVSDYGYT
TRBJ2-5 | TRBV7-2 | ASSPPGKQETQY
TRBJ2-5 | TRBV11-2 | ASSRDFREETQY
TRBJ2-2 | TRBV4-2 | ASSPRQQTGELF
TRBJ2-5 | TRBV9 | ASSVRGLETQY
TRBJ1-5 | TRBV18 | ASSPLWTGNNQPQH
TRBJ2-2 | TRBV12-3/TRBV12-4 | ASSSTGQGVFPGELF
TRBJ1-5 | TRBV27 | ASRPGGKGNQPQH
TRBJ2-5 | TRBV19 | ASSIGPSGTSQETQY
TRBJ1-2 | TRBV29-1 | SAMATGRGNYGYT
TRBJ1-5 | TRBV5-1 | ASSPGGGQGNQPQH
TRBJ1-2 | TRBV28 | ASRTDRGGYT
TRBJ1-2 | TRBV3-1 | ASSQLSGLHGYT
TRBJ1-5 | TRBV30 | ALSGGNNQPQH
TRBJ2-2 | TRBV7-2 | ASWLNGELF
TRBJ2-4 | TRBV7-2 | ASSRGLAGTGNIQY
TRBJ2-7 | TRBV6-1 | ASSARQGGPTYEQY
TRBJ2-2 | TRBV6-5 | ASSYSLGGRGELF
TRBJ1-1 | TRBV7-2 | ASSLASPRGGGSTEAF
TRBJ2-3 | TRBV5-1 | ASSPAGGRSTDTQY
TRBJ2-4 | TRBV18 | ASSPPGRANIQY
TRBJ2-7 | TRBV5-6 | ASKRTSGGEEQY
TRBJ1-1 | TRBV3-1 | ASSQGVRAGEAF
TRBJ2-7 | TRBV7-2 | ASSLVPDYEQY
TRBJ2-7 | TRBV20-1 | SSQGTPYEQY
TRBJ2-5 | TRBV5-6 | ASSSEGQETQY
TRBJ1-1 | TRBV28 | ASSSPAAANTEAF
TRBJ1-1 | TRBV2 | ASSDGSMNTEAF
TRBJ2-1 | TRBV12-3/TRBV12-4 | ASIPIGAATNEQF
TRBJ2-1 | TRBV12-3/TRBV12-4 | ASMGGSFYNEQF
TRBJ2-3 | TRBV12-3/TRBV12-4 | ASSFITDTQY
TRBJ1-2 | TRBV29-1 | SVEDLDPNYGYT
TRBJ1-4 | TRBV12-3/TRBV12-4 | ASRVGGEKLF
TRBJ1-6 | TRBV6-6 | ASSYSRLGSPLH
TRBJ1-4 | TRBV5-1 | ASSLEKRDEKLF
TRBJ2-1 | TRBV6-1 | ASSRGLAGGPSYNEQF